A single sample is the source of the 9 T cell receptor beta chains below, sequenced in a study of neoadjuvant anti-PD-1 for oral cavity cancer. Using immunoSEQ multiplex PCR, the repertoire was profiled, and TCRdb retains in-frame clones only, with some absent. The repertoire holds about 14,000 clones, with over 70% as singletons. Sequenced here: PBMCs, sampled before nivolumab (anti-PD-1) treatment. The receptors derive from a person between 40 and 79 years old with oral cavity squamous cell carcinoma.

The chain carries TRBV7-8 and TRBJ2-2; D is uncertain. This CDR3 region has 16 residues. The ends were cut back, 3 bases at V and 0 bases at J, with 11 bases in the middle. Germline assignment: CDR1 SGHVS and CDR2 FQNEAQ. The CDR3 protein is CASSLIVFANTGELFF. In nucleotides, the CDR3 is TGTGCCAGCAGCTTGATAGTGTTCGCGAACACCGGGGAGCTGTTTTTT.

The chain uses TRBV5-1 and TRBJ1-2; a possible D gene is TRBD1 (5 bases). The CDR3 is 13 amino acids. V was pared by 0 bases and J by 4 bases, with 7 bases between. The germline gives CDR1 SGHRS, CDR2 YFSETQ. The CDR3 sequence: CASSLETAYGYTF. The CDR3 coding sequence is TGCGCCAGCAGCTTGGAGACAGCCTATGGCTACACCTTC. The variable domain in full, completed from reference TRBV5-1 and TRBJ1-2, reads KAGVTQTPRYLIKTRGQQVTLSCSPISGHRSVSWYQQTPGQGLQFLFEYFSETQRNKGNFPGRFSGRQFSNSRSEMNVSTLELGDSALYLCASSLETAYGYTFGSGTRLTVV.

This clone was recorded only once. This sequence joins TRBV28 and TRBJ1-2; D uncertain. The CDR3 is made up of 11 amino acids. The germline gives CDR1 MDHEN, CDR2 SYDVKM. Trimming cost V 4 bases and J 8 bases, with 8 bases left between them. The CDR3 DNA reads TGTGCCAGCAGTTCTTATTTAGGCTACACCTTC. It codes for CASSSYLGYTF.

This clone was found a few times. V is TRBV13 and J is TRBJ2-5; D gene unclear. The CDR3 runs 12 residues. Germline loops: CDR1 PRHDT, CDR2 FYEKMQ (reference sequence). V lost 5 bases and J lost 1, with 5 bases in between. The CDR3 reads CASSLPQETQYF. In nucleotides, the CDR3 is TGTGCCAGCAGCCTCCCCCAAGAGACCCAGTACTTC.

This clone came up once. The genes are TRBV5-4 and TRBJ2-5, with a tentative D call TRBD1 (6 bases). Looked up from germline, CDR1 is SGHNT and CDR2 is YYREEE (reference sequence). V was clipped by 4 bases and J by 4 bases, with 14 bases between them. This CDR3 region has 14 residues. The CDR3 DNA sequence: TGTGCCAGCAGCCTACAGGGAACCCGAGAGACCCAGTACTTC. This translates into CASSLQGTRETQYF.

V and J are TRBV4-2 and TRBJ1-2, with D perhaps TRBD1 (5 bases). The CDR3 runs to 15 residues. Trimming removed 3 bases from V and 5 bases from J, with 16 bases in between. Per the germline V gene, CDR1 is LGHNA and CDR2 is YNFKEQ. This CDR3 reads CASSQSSGVVYGYTF. CDR3 bases: TGTGCCAGCAGCCAGTCATCGGGGGTCGTGTATGGCTACACCTTC.

The rearrangement uses TRBV11-1 and TRBJ2-2; 8 bases map to TRBD2. J gave up 7 bases and V 2 bases, and 15 bases lay outside the gene matches. CDR3 length: 18 amino acids. Per the germline V gene, CDR1 is SGHAT and CDR2 is FQDESV (reference sequence). The CDR3 loop reads CASSLSSSGGPQSGELFF. In DNA, the CDR3 is TGTGCCAGCAGCTTATCCTCCAGCGGGGGACCTCAGAGCGGGGAGCTGTTTTTT.

The chain carries TRBV7-9 and TRBJ1-2; D unresolved. Per the germline V gene, CDR1 is SEHNR and CDR2 is FQNEAQ (reference sequence). The CDR3 length is 11 residues. V shed 2 bases and J shed 7 bases, with 5 bases lying between them. DNA for the CDR3: TGTGCCAGCAGCTTAAGGACTGGCTACACCTTC. It translates to CASSLRTGYTF.

The chain is built from TRBV5-1 and TRBJ2-7; TRBD1 matches at 7 bases. The CDR3 is 14 residues long. The V gene end was trimmed by 6 bases and the J gene end by 4 bases; junction bases not matched to a gene: 10. Germline lookup yields CDR1 SGHRS and CDR2 YFSETQ. The CDR3: CASTYRQGGYEQYF. CDR3 DNA: TGCGCCAGCACCTACCGACAGGGCGGTTACGAGCAGTACTTC.